This TCR beta chain is drawn from a study of blood T cell repertoires in COVID-19. Repertoires were generated with immunoSEQ multiplex PCR, while TCRdb's copy carries only in-frame clones and drops some. Of around 310,000 clones listed, around 89% were seen once; the top ten hold 1%. Patients from Seattle were sampled longitudinally, starting during active infection. This CDR3 has 16 residues. With V trimmed by 3 bases and J by 2 bases, 8 bases remained unmatched. Germline assignment: CDR1 LNHDA and CDR2 SQIVND (reference sequence). The chain links TRBV19 to TRBJ1-1; 8 nucleotides agree with TRBD1. The sequenced material came from peripheral blood. This receptor was identified in a woman between 35 and 50 years old with COVID-19, enrolled during active disease. Here the CDR3 DNA reads TGTGCCAGTAGTATTGACAGGGGCTGGAGAAACACTGAAGCTTTCTTT. It translates to CASSIDRGWRNTEAFF.